These 25 T cell receptor beta chains came from one sample sequenced in a study of blood T cell repertoires in COVID-19. Only in-frame clones appear in the TCRdb table, and some are missing; sequencing was by immunoSEQ multiplex PCR. The sample records under 150,000 clones, around 85% being singletons. Source material: peripheral blood. The receptors come from a woman aged 50 to 65 who had recovered from COVID-19.

The chain combines TRBV30 with TRBJ1-2; D might be TRBD1 (6 bases). V was trimmed by 2 bases and J by 6 bases, leaving 10 bases between them. There are 12 residues in the CDR3. Germline CDR1 GTSNPN, CDR2 SVGIG (reference sequence). The DNA of the CDR3 is TGTGCCTGGAGTTGGGCAGGGGATGGCTACACCTTC. It is translated as CAWSWAGDGYTF.

By share of the sample, this clone is medium-sized. V and J are TRBV7-2 and TRBJ2-7; 14 bases agree with TRBD2. J was trimmed by 3 bases and V by 4 bases; bases with no gene match: 2. The germline V gene encodes CDR1 SGHTA and CDR2 FQGNSA. The CDR3 has 15 amino acids. Written as DNA, the CDR3 is TGTGCCAGCAGCTACGGGACTAGCGGGAGCTACGAGCAGTACTTC. This translates into CASSYGTSGSYEQYF.

The chain combines TRBV6-1 with TRBJ1-3; D not resolved. Germline CDR1 reads MNHNS; CDR2 reads SASEGT. V was cut by 0 bases and J by 2 bases, with 11 bases left in between. The CDR3 has 16 residues. The CDR3 spells CASSEATPGAGNTIYF. CDR3 bases: TGTGCCAGCAGTGAAGCGACACCCGGCGCTGGAAACACCATATATTTT.

The chain couples TRBV19 to TRBJ1-5; tentatively, D is TRBD1 (5 bases). Between the trimmed V and J ends, which lost 6 bases and 3 bases, there was a span of 15 bases. The germline CDR1 and CDR2 sequences are LNHDA and SQIVND (reference sequence). The CDR3 sequence is 15 residues long. The CDR3 sequence: CASRGGRAVNQPQHF. Written as DNA, the CDR3 is TGTGCCAGTAGGGGGGGGAGGGCCGTCAATCAGCCCCAGCATTTT.

DNA for the CDR3: TGTGCCAGCAGCCAAGCCGGGGGGACTAGCGGTGGCAGTGAGCAGTTCTTC. Its translation is CASSQAGGTSGGSEQFF. The chain has TRBV3-1 (or the pseudogene TRBV3-2) and TRBJ2-1; 11 nucleotides agree with TRBD2. CDR1 and CDR2 from the germline V gene are LGHDT and YNNKEL (reference sequence). V lost 1 base and J lost 9; bases outside the gene matches: 11. There are 17 residues in the CDR3.

The V gene is TRBV5-4, the J gene TRBJ2-7, with 7 bases that match TRBD1. The CDR3 is 14 amino acids. Per the germline V gene, CDR1 is SGHNT and CDR2 is YYREEE (reference sequence). Unmatched junction bases numbered 6, after V lost 4 bases and J lost 2 bases. The CDR3 is CASSSLTGTYEQYF. Here the CDR3 DNA reads TGTGCCAGCAGCAGCCTGACAGGGACCTACGAGCAGTACTTC.

The genes are TRBV4-2 and TRBJ2-2; 7 nucleotides line up with TRBD1. The CDR3 covers 15 residues. V was pared by 4 bases and J by 8 bases, with 10 bases of the junction left unmatched. Germline V lookup: CDR1 LGHNA, CDR2 YNFKEQ. The CDR3, as DNA: TGTGCCAGCAGCCTGACAGGGAGTGACCCTGGGGAGCTGTTTTTT. Protein sequence: CASSLTGSDPGELFF.

The chain uses TRBV5-5 and TRBJ2-7; D may be TRBD1 (6 bases). This CDR3 has 15 amino acids. The germline gives CDR1 SGHKS, CDR2 YYEKEE (reference sequence). Trimming pared 3 bases from V and 2 bases from J, leaving 15 bases between. For the CDR3, the DNA is TGTGCCAGCAGCTCCCCGGGACACTTAACCTACGAGCAGTACTTC. It codes for CASSSPGHLTYEQYF.

This chain joins TRBV6-5 and TRBJ2-1; no firm D call. This CDR3 has 11 amino acids. V lost 4 bases, J lost 6 bases, and 4 bases lay in between. From germline, CDR1 is MNHEY and CDR2 SVGAGI. This CDR3 reads CASSSRNEQFF. CDR3 bases: TGTGCCAGCAGTTCCCGCAATGAGCAGTTCTTC.

The J gene is TRBJ2-7, the V gene TRBV11-2, with 10 bases matching TRBD2. Germline loops: CDR1 SGHAT, CDR2 FQNNGV. J was trimmed by 2 bases and V by 0 bases; bases with no gene match: 4. This CDR3 comprises 16 residues. The CDR3 DNA reads TGTGCCAGCAGCTTAGATCTGCTAGCGGGGGCCTACGAGCAGTACTTC. This codes for CASSLDLLAGAYEQYF.

V gene TRBV7-3 combines with J gene TRBJ1-1, with TRBD1 as a possible D gene (6 bases). Trimming left V 4 bases short and J 4 bases short, with 10 bases between. CDR1 is SGHTA, CDR2 FQGTGA, per germline. This CDR3 contains 13 residues. This chain's CDR3 is CASSSTGSTEAFF. The DNA of the CDR3 is TGTGCCAGCAGCTCCACAGGGTCCACTGAAGCTTTCTTT.

The chain combines TRBV5-1 with TRBJ1-1; 7 bases match TRBD1. Germline CDR1 is SGHRS and CDR2 is YFSETQ. J lost 7 bases, V lost 3 bases, and 12 bases had no gene match. CDR3 length equals 15 residues. DNA of the CDR3: TGCGCCAGCAGCTGGGGGACAGCTAAATCGAGTGAAGCTTTCTTT. It encodes CASSWGTAKSSEAFF.

This chain uses TRBV11-3 with TRBJ1-6; 9 nucleotides align to TRBD1. Germline CDR1 SGHNT, CDR2 YENEEA. Trimming took 5 bases from V and 6 from J; bases not matched to a gene: 5. The CDR3 consists of 15 residues. In nucleotides, the CDR3 is TGTGCCAGCAGCGTCGGGACAGGGTCTAATTCACCCCTCCACTTT. It is translated as CASSVGTGSNSPLHF.

The rearrangement uses TRBV6-6 and TRBJ1-5, with 8 bases aligning to TRBD1. The V gene's germline CDR1 is MNHNY and CDR2 SVGAGI (reference sequence). V gave up 5 bases and J gave up 2 bases; unmatched junction bases: 8. There are 16 residues in the CDR3. The CDR3 DNA is TGTGCCAGCAGTCGACAGGGGACCGGAGGCAATCAGCCCCAGCATTTT. This codes for CASSRQGTGGNQPQHF.

The V gene is TRBV30, the J gene TRBJ2-5, with no clear D. CDR3 size: 14 residues. The germline V and J ends were trimmed by 4 bases and 2 bases, with 14 bases remaining between them. Germline CDR1 and CDR2: GTSNPN and SVGIG (reference sequence). The CDR3: CAWNRPGQQETQYF. The CDR3 region has the DNA TGTGCCTGGAATCGCCCAGGCCAGCAAGAGACCCAGTACTTC.

The V and J genes are TRBV5-5 and TRBJ1-1; D possibly corresponds to TRBD1 (5 bases). The germline V and J ends were trimmed by 1 base and 5 bases, with 15 bases remaining between them. Germline assignment: CDR1 SGHKS and CDR2 YYEKEE (reference sequence). The CDR3 is 15 amino acids. The CDR3 bases are TGTGCCAGCAGCTTGCGGTCGGGGGTGGGAACTGAAGCTTTCTTT. It translates to CASSLRSGVGTEAFF.

The CDR3 region has the DNA TGTGCCAGTAGTATAGACCTCAATCAGCCCCAGCATTTT. The encoded protein is CASSIDLNQPQHF. V gene TRBV19 combines with J gene TRBJ1-5; D gene ambiguous. The V gene lost 0 bases and the J gene lost 3 bases, with 3 bases spanning the gap. The germline CDR1 and CDR2 sequences are LNHDA and SQIVND (reference sequence). The CDR3 has 13 residues.

This chain links TRBV7-8 with TRBJ1-4; D is undetermined. Germline-derived CDR1 and CDR2 are SGHVS and FQNEAQ. The length of the CDR3 is 15 residues. Trimming removed 5 bases from V and 1 base from J, with 11 bases in between. DNA of the CDR3: TGTGCCAGCAGCCTTTACATTCTAACTAATGAAAAACTGTTTTTT. Translation gives CASSLYILTNEKLFF.

This chain connects TRBV29-1 to TRBJ1-2; D unresolved. Trimming cost V 3 bases and J 7 bases, with 12 bases left between them. The CDR3 has 12 amino acids. Germline lookup yields CDR1 SQVTM and CDR2 ANQGSEA. The CDR3 sequence: CSVDYGVGGYTF. Written as DNA, the CDR3 is TGCAGCGTTGATTACGGGGTTGGTGGCTACACCTTC.

This chain links TRBV20-1 with TRBJ2-5, with 8 bases that match TRBD2. The V and J ends lost 4 bases and 2 bases, in that order; junction bases with no gene match: 6. Germline assignment: CDR1 DFQATT and CDR2 SNEGSKA (reference sequence). The CDR3 is 14 residues long. CDR3 region: CSATEAGGQETQYF. The CDR3 DNA sequence: TGCAGTGCTACTGAGGCGGGAGGACAAGAGACCCAGTACTTC.

The genes are TRBV18 and TRBJ1-6; 8 bases are a match to TRBD1. This CDR3 is 17 amino acids long. The V segment lost 0 bases and the J segment 6 bases; nucleotides outside the gene matches: 7. CDR1 is KGHSH, CDR2 LQKENI, per germline. For the CDR3, the DNA is TGTGCCAGCTCACCACCGTGGACAGGGAGAAGTAATTCACCCCTCCACTTT. Amino acid sequence: CASSPPWTGRSNSPLHF.

The chain is built from TRBV6-6 and TRBJ2-7; possibly TRBD1 for D (5 bases). CDR3 length equals 14 residues. Trimming left V 2 bases short and J 6 bases short, with 14 bases between. Germline-derived CDR1 and CDR2 are MNHNY and SVGAGI (reference sequence). CDR3: CASSYGQGQSEQYF. The DNA of the CDR3 is TGTGCCAGCAGTTACGGCCAGGGTCAGAGCGAGCAGTACTTC.

The J gene is TRBJ1-4, the V gene TRBV18; 7 bases line up with TRBD1. Germline CDR1 KGHSH, CDR2 LQKENI. V lost 3 bases, J lost 4 bases, and 5 bases stayed unmatched. This CDR3 contains 15 residues. The CDR3, as DNA: TGTGCCAGCTCACCCCTGACAGGGTTTAATGAAAAACTGTTTTTT. Translating it yields CASSPLTGFNEKLFF.

This chain links TRBV18 with TRBJ1-3, with D possibly being TRBD1 (6 bases). Trimming left V 2 bases short and J 3 bases short, with 11 bases between. The CDR3 runs to 15 residues. The germline gives CDR1 KGHSH, CDR2 LQKENI. The CDR3 bases are TGTGCCAGCTCACCAACTTGGACAGTTGGAAACACCATATATTTT. It specifies CASSPTWTVGNTIYF.

The rearrangement joins TRBV5-5 to TRBJ1-5; weak D call: TRBD1 (6 bases). CDR3 length: 15 residues. Per the germline V gene, CDR1 is SGHKS and CDR2 is YYEKEE (reference sequence). V shed 4 bases and J shed 3 bases, with 14 bases lying between them. The CDR3 region has the DNA TGTGCCAGCAGCCCCCGACAGGCCCCCAATCAGCCCCAGCATTTT. This sequence encodes CASSPRQAPNQPQHF.